Below are 28 T cell receptor beta chains sequenced from a single sample in a study of post-analysis software for immune sequencing data. Study-wide points: Among a few TRBV segments more frequent in patients than controls were TRBV5-6, TRBV5-1 and TRBV20-1.

Unique molecular identifiers were built into the TCR beta cDNA libraries. One entry per CDR3 protein results from TCRdb running MiXCR on the PCR reads. The sample records 820,000 or so distinct CDR3 sequences, approximately 53% being singletons. Their antigens are not known. The source material was blood. The source is a girl between 10 and 17 years old with multiple sclerosis.

V usage is TRBV12-3 or TRBV12-4 and J usage is TRBJ2-7, with D possibly TRBD2 on 5 matching bases. With 2 bases removed from V and 2 bases from J, the gap between germline ends came to 16 bases. CDR3 length equals 16 residues. CDR3 sequence: CASSLIIGGYAYEQYF. The CDR3, as DNA: TGTGCCAGCAGTTTAATCATAGGCGGGTACGCCTACGAGCAGTACTTC.

The rearrangement links TRBV7-6 to TRBJ1-1; D gene unclear. The CDR3 totals 13 residues. V lost 1 base and J lost 1, with 4 bases in between. The germline V gene encodes CDR1 SGHVS and CDR2 FNYEAQ. As DNA, the CDR3 is TGTGCCAGCAGCTTAGAGGAGAACACTGAAGCTTTCTTT. Amino acids: CASSLEENTEAFF. The full variable domain, with the rest looked up from reference TRBV7-6 and TRBJ1-1, is GAGVSQSPRYKVTKRGQDVALRCDPISGHVSLYWYRQALGQGPEFLTYFNYEAQQDKSGLPNDRFSAERPEGSISTLTIQRTEQRDSAMYRCASSLEENTEAFFGQGTRLTVV.

This clonotype was picked up a small number of times. Since a much larger clone is just one base distant, this may be a read error. The chain joins TRBV29-1 to TRBJ1-2; D is ambiguous. Between the trimmed V and J ends, which lost 4 bases and 8 bases, there was a span of 11 bases. Germline V gives CDR1 SQVTM, CDR2 ANQGSEA. CDR3 length: 11 residues. CDR3 in DNA: TGCAGCGTTGTCCCCGCTTTGGGCTACACCTTC. Its protein is CSVVPALGYTF.

This clonotype occurred many times. The J gene is TRBJ2-7, the V gene TRBV29-1; D remains ambiguous. Trimming shortened V by 1 base and J by 4 bases, and 5 bases separated the two germline ends. There are 11 residues in the CDR3. Looked up from germline, CDR1 is SQVTM and CDR2 is ANQGSEA. The CDR3 loop reads CSVEGGYEQYF. The CDR3 DNA reads as TGCAGCGTTGAAGGGGGATACGAGCAGTACTTC.

This chain links TRBV28 with TRBJ2-5; D gene ambiguous. V dropped 2 bases and J dropped 2 bases, with 15 bases sitting between them. The CDR3 contains 16 residues. Germline CDR1 and CDR2: MDHEN and SYDVKM. The CDR3 DNA is TGTGCCAGCAGTTTAACAATGTGGGTCCTTCAAGAGACCCAGTACTTC. This gives the protein CASSLTMWVLQETQYF.

V and J are TRBV20-1 and TRBJ2-7, with unresolved D. Germline CDR1 and CDR2: DFQATT and SNEGSKA (reference sequence). Between the trimmed V and J ends, which lost 6 bases and 0 bases, there was a span of 9 bases. This CDR3 region has 12 residues. Written as DNA, the CDR3 is TGCAGTGCCGTAGAGCTCTCCTACGAGCAGTACTTC. Translation gives CSAVELSYEQYF.

CDR3 nucleotide sequence: TGTGCCAGCAGCGTAAGCGGGGGCCAACACTACGAGCAGTACTTC. This sequence encodes CASSVSGGQHYEQYF. The chain carries TRBV13 and TRBJ2-4; 8 bases line up with TRBD2. The J call could be wrong; TRBJ2-7 is a better fit for the DNA end. Germline V lookup: CDR1 PRHDT, CDR2 FYEKMQ (reference sequence). The CDR3 spans 15 residues.

The rearrangement uses TRBV12-3 or TRBV12-4 and TRBJ2-5; TRBD2 aligns across 9 bases. The J segment lost 0 bases and the V segment lost 4 bases, leaving 6 bases of the junction unmatched. The CDR3 is 16 amino acids. CDR3 bases: TGTGCCAGCAGTTCCCGGACTAGCGCCGACCAAGAGACCCAGTACTTC. It codes for CASSSRTSADQETQYF.

V gene TRBV7-2 combines with J gene TRBJ2-3; 7 bases fit TRBD2. This CDR3 comprises 16 residues. V trimming: 5 bases; J trimming: 1 base; junction bases outside the gene matches: 9. CDR1 is SGHTA, CDR2 FQGNSA, per germline. The CDR3 bases are TGTGCCAGCAGCCCCAGTTCTGCGGGGGGCACAGATACGCAGTATTTT. Amino acid sequence: CASSPSSAGGTDTQYF.

The V call is TRBV29-1, the J call TRBJ2-5; 14 positions match TRBD2. CDR3 length equals 17 residues. The junction had 12 bases not matched to a gene; V was cut back by 4 bases and J by 5 bases. Germline V gives CDR1 SQVTM, CDR2 ANQGSEA. CDR3: CSVVLFRGTSGSETQYF. The DNA for the CDR3 is TGCAGCGTTGTGTTATTTCGGGGGACTAGCGGGAGCGAGACCCAGTACTTC.

The chain recombines TRBV29-1 with TRBJ1-1; a possible D gene is TRBD1 (5 bases). The CDR3 extends over 16 amino acids. The germline gives CDR1 SQVTM, CDR2 ANQGSEA. The V end was cut by 1 base, the J end by 1 base, with 16 bases between. CDR3 residues: CSVEGQGVGWNTEAFF. CDR3 DNA sequence: TGCAGCGTTGAAGGGCAGGGAGTTGGTTGGAACACTGAAGCTTTCTTT.

Points on this clonotype: The junction shows a germline mismatch at one end, possibly a read error. V is TRBV27 and J is TRBJ1-2, with D unclear. The germline CDR1 and CDR2 sequences are MNHEY and SMNVEV (reference sequence). This CDR3 is built from 11 residues. The CDR3 loop reads CASGQNYGHTF. In DNA form, the CDR3 reads TGTGCCAGCGGGCAGAACTATGGCCACACCTTC.

The V and J genes are TRBV20-1 and TRBJ2-3; 11 positions agree with TRBD2. This CDR3 is 16 amino acids long. Germline CDR1 reads DFQATT; CDR2 reads SNEGSKA (reference sequence). The V and J ends lost 6 bases and 0 bases, in that order; junction bases with no gene match: 8. The CDR3 region is CSAEARLAGSTDTQYF. The CDR3, as DNA: TGCAGTGCCGAGGCCCGACTAGCGGGAAGCACAGATACGCAGTATTTT.

The rearrangement uses TRBV27 and TRBJ2-1; D might be TRBD2 (5 bases). The CDR3 runs 16 residues. The V end was cut by 2 bases, the J end by 0 bases, with 11 bases between. Germline V gene data show CDR1 as MNHEY and CDR2 as SMNVEV (reference sequence). The CDR3 protein is CASSLRPGSSYNEQFF. The CDR3 bases are TGTGCCAGCAGTTTAAGACCGGGAAGCTCCTACAATGAGCAGTTCTTC.

This clonotype was detected only a few times. The chain links TRBV12-3 or TRBV12-4 to TRBJ2-7; 11 bases are shared with TRBD2. J gave up 4 bases and V 7 bases, and 6 bases lay outside the gene matches. This CDR3 is 14 amino acids long. The DNA of the CDR3 is TGTGCCAGCACCGTAGCGGGGGGGCTTTACGAGCAGTACTTC. Its translation is CASTVAGGLYEQYF.

The chain recombines TRBV20-1 with TRBJ1-2; D perhaps matches TRBD1 (6 bases). Germline assignment: CDR1 DFQATT and CDR2 SNEGSKA (reference sequence). Trimming pared 0 bases from V and 0 bases from J, leaving 14 bases between. The CDR3 contains 16 residues. CDR3 DNA: TGCAGTGCTAGAGATCAGGCGGGGGGCCCTAACTATGGCTACACCTTC. Its translation is CSARDQAGGPNYGYTF.

This clonotype was detected a few times. This chain uses TRBV6-4 with TRBJ2-3; D is unresolved. CDR1 is MRHNA and CDR2 is SNTAGT in the germline V gene. The CDR3 spans 14 residues. The germline V and J ends were trimmed by 0 bases and 0 bases, with 4 bases remaining between them. The CDR3 loop reads CASSDSDSTDTQYF. The CDR3 DNA follows: TGTGCCAGCAGTGACTCGGATAGCACAGATACGCAGTATTTT.

The chain uses TRBV7-9 and TRBJ2-3; 12 bases agree with TRBD2. Germline CDR1 is SEHNR and CDR2 is FQNEAQ (reference sequence). This CDR3 comprises 17 residues. V dropped 4 bases and J dropped 0; count of bases not matched to a gene: 5. The CDR3 loop reads CASSSNGLAGSTDTQYF. In nucleotides, the CDR3 is TGTGCCAGCAGCTCGAATGGACTAGCGGGGAGCACAGATACGCAGTATTTT.

This clonotype turned up a few times. This chain uses TRBV15 with TRBJ2-5; 8 bases map to TRBD2. The junction had 4 bases not matched to a gene; V was cut back by 1 base and J by 0 bases. Germline V gene data show CDR1 as LNHNV and CDR2 as YYDKDF (reference sequence). This CDR3 spans 16 amino acids. CDR3 DNA sequence: TGTGCCACCAGCAGAGTACTAGCGGAGTACCAAGAGACCCAGTACTTC. Its protein is CATSRVLAEYQETQYF. The whole variable domain, remainder taken from reference TRBV15 and TRBJ2-5, is DAMVIQNPRYQVTQFGKPVTLSCSQTLNHNVMYWYQQKSSQAPKLLFHYYDKDFNNEADTPDNFQSRRPNTSFCFLDIRSPGLGDTAMYLCATSRVLAEYQETQYFGPGTRLLVL.

The V and J genes are TRBV5-6 and TRBJ1-1; weak D call: TRBD1 (6 bases). Germline CDR1 and CDR2: SGHDT and YYEEEE. There are 14 residues in the CDR3. Trimming cost V 6 bases and J 8 bases, with 20 bases left between them. CDR3 sequence reads: CASTEQGQGGEAFF. Here the CDR3 DNA reads TGTGCCAGCACCGAACAGGGCCAAGGAGGAGAAGCTTTCTTT.

As for this clonotype: Just one base apart from a much larger clone, this may be a read error. The gene calls are TRBV6-1 and TRBJ2-5; D unresolved. Trimming shortened V by 7 bases and J by 4 bases, and 4 bases separated the two germline ends. The germline V gene has CDR1 MNHNS and CDR2 SASEGT. This CDR3 comprises 10 residues. The CDR3 DNA reads as TGTGCCAGCATCGGAGAGACCCAGTACTTC. Its protein is CASIGETQYF.

The rearrangement uses TRBV10-3 and TRBJ1-1, with a tentative D call TRBD1 (5 bases). CDR3 size: 14 residues. Germline V gives CDR1 ENHRY, CDR2 SYGVKD. The V gene lost 4 bases and the J gene lost 4 bases, with 13 bases spanning the gap. The CDR3 loop is CAISGLGQGTEAFF. In DNA, the CDR3 is TGTGCCATCAGTGGTTTAGGACAAGGCACTGAAGCTTTCTTT.

This clonotype turned up a few times. The chain uses TRBV4-1 and TRBJ2-1; weak D call: TRBD1 (6 bases). The germline V gene encodes CDR1 MGHRA and CDR2 YSYEKL. The CDR3 totals 17 residues. The V end lost 1 base, the J end lost 1 base, and 14 bases lay between the germline ends. The CDR3 reads CASSQVLTGLSYNEQFF. Written as DNA, the CDR3 is TGCGCCAGCAGCCAAGTATTAACAGGGCTATCCTACAATGAGCAGTTCTTC.

The V and J genes are TRBV27 and TRBJ1-5, with D uncertain. V was clipped by 5 bases and J by 9 bases, with 11 bases between them. The V gene's germline CDR1 is MNHEY and CDR2 SMNVEV (reference sequence). CDR3 length equals 12 residues. The CDR3 spells CASSPPYGPQHF. The CDR3 nucleotides are TGTGCCAGCAGTCCACCATACGGGCCCCAGCATTTT.

The genes are TRBV29-1 and TRBJ2-3; no reliable D call. Germline assignment: CDR1 SQVTM and CDR2 ANQGSEA. This CDR3 comprises 13 residues. Here the CDR3 DNA reads TGCAACGTCGTAGCAGGAGCTGGGGATACGCAGTATTTT. Translated: CNVVAGAGDTQYF.

This clonotype was seen a few times. The gene calls are TRBV7-9 and TRBJ1-6, with D possibly TRBD1 on 5 matching bases. Germline CDR1 SEHNR, CDR2 FQNEAQ (reference sequence). V lost 8 bases and J 5 bases, leaving 7 bases between the germline ends. This CDR3 contains 12 residues. The CDR3 sequence is CASAGDNSPLHF. The CDR3 coding sequence is TGTGCCAGCGCGGGGGATAATTCACCCCTCCACTTT.

This chain joins TRBV2 and TRBJ2-1; TRBD1 aligns across 9 bases. The V gene's germline CDR1 is SNHLY and CDR2 FYNNEI. Germline trimming cut 4 bases from V and 6 bases from J; bases unmatched to any gene: 7. The CDR3 consists of 15 residues. The CDR3 loop reads CASSAGTGSGNEQFF. The CDR3 DNA is TGTGCCAGCAGTGCCGGGACAGGGTCTGGCAATGAGCAGTTCTTC.

Regarding this clonotype: One end of the junction is discordant with germline, which a read error may explain. The chain recombines TRBV12-3 or TRBV12-4 with TRBJ2-5; D possibly corresponds to TRBD2 (6 bases). The CDR3 runs 15 residues. The CDR3: CTSSPPGRGQETQYF. CDR3 sequence (DNA): TGTACCAGCAGCCCCCCCGGGAGAGGCCAAGAGACCCAGTACTTC.